Presented here are 19 T cell receptor beta chains from one specimen sequenced in a study of response to subunit inactivated influenza vaccine. TCRdb reprocessed the RT-PCR reads with MiXCR, giving one entry per CDR3 protein. Among 500,000 to 550,000 distinct CDR3 sequences listed, roughly 25% were seen once. These data were also reused for a study on T cells expressing NK-cell markers. From that paper: The authors made TCR beta cDNA libraries by 5'RACE template switching. This switching added a universal primer site and UMIs.

The specimen was CD4+ T cells sorted from PBMCs, collected approximately 12 days after vaccination. All receptors derive from a man in his forties or fifties who received an inactivated influenza vaccine.

V gene TRBV6-5 combines with J gene TRBJ2-5, with D perhaps TRBD2 (6 bases). The V gene lost 6 bases and the J gene lost 9 bases, with 11 bases spanning the gap. The CDR3 sequence is 11 residues long. Germline CDR1 MNHEY, CDR2 SVGAGI. CDR3 sequence: CASRTGGAQYF. Written as DNA, the CDR3 is TGTGCCAGCAGGACGGGCGGGGCCCAGTACTTC.

The chain employs TRBV20-1 and TRBJ2-2; D is possibly TRBD2 (5 bases). This CDR3 is built from 15 residues. The germline V gene encodes CDR1 DFQATT and CDR2 SNEGSKA (reference sequence). V was clipped by 6 bases and J by 6 bases, with 20 bases between them. Here the CDR3 reads CSAPSYSGRAGELFF. In DNA form, the CDR3 reads TGCAGTGCGCCGAGCTACAGCGGAAGGGCCGGGGAGCTGTTTTTT.

This clonotype was found a few times. The chain combines TRBV7-2 with TRBJ1-2; TRBD1 is a possible D gene (5 bases). Germline V gene lookup returns CDR1 SGHTA and CDR2 FQGNSA. CDR3 length equals 11 residues. The germline V and J ends were trimmed by 3 bases and 13 bases, with 12 bases remaining between them. The CDR3 DNA is TGTGCCAGCAGCTTCTCTCGGGACCGCACCTTC. It yields the protein CASSFSRDRTF.

The table lists this clonotype with a few counts. J is TRBJ1-4 and V is TRBV5-1; TRBD1 aligns across 8 bases. The V gene end was trimmed by 3 bases and the J gene end by 5 bases; junction bases not matched to a gene: 6. CDR3 length: 15 residues. Germline CDR1 is SGHRS and CDR2 is YFSETQ. For the CDR3, the DNA is TGCGCCAGCAGCTGGGGACAGGAGAAGAATGAAAAACTGTTTTTT. It translates to CASSWGQEKNEKLFF.

The chain recombines TRBV15 with TRBJ2-1; no definite D call. Germline CDR1 reads LNHNV; CDR2 reads YYDKDF (reference sequence). This CDR3 contains 17 residues. Between the trimmed V and J ends, which lost 0 bases and 4 bases, there was a span of 16 bases. The CDR3 is CATSRDEVGRWYNEQFF. The CDR3, as DNA: TGTGCCACCAGCAGAGATGAAGTGGGCCGCTGGTACAATGAGCAGTTCTTC. The complete variable domain, with remaining parts taken from reference TRBV15 and TRBJ2-1, reads DAMVIQNPRYQVTQFGKPVTLSCSQTLNHNVMYWYQQKSSQAPKLLFHYYDKDFNNEADTPDNFQSRRPNTSFCFLDIRSPGLGDTAMYLCATSRDEVGRWYNEQFFGPGTRLTVL.

This clonotype was found many times. The chain couples TRBV20-1 to TRBJ1-2; the D gene is possibly TRBD1 (6 bases). The V end was cut by 5 bases, the J end by 8 bases, with 15 bases between. The CDR3 runs 12 residues. The germline gives CDR1 DFQATT, CDR2 SNEGSKA (reference sequence). The CDR3 DNA reads as TGCAGTGCTGCCCCGGGGGGCGGAGGCTACACCTTC. This gives the protein CSAAPGGGGYTF.

The rearrangement joins TRBV19 to TRBJ2-2; TRBD2 agrees at 12 bases. CDR3 length: 16 residues. CDR1 and CDR2 (germline): LNHDA, SQIVND (reference sequence). V dropped 5 bases and J dropped 6; count of bases not matched to a gene: 7. The CDR3 is CASSLPSGRAPGELFF. CDR3 coding DNA: TGTGCCAGTAGTCTCCCTAGCGGGAGGGCCCCCGGGGAGCTGTTTTTT.

The CDR3 region is CASGYGTGAYEQYF. For the CDR3, the DNA is TGTGCCAGCGGCTACGGGACAGGGGCCTACGAGCAGTACTTC. The chain couples TRBV12-3 or TRBV12-4 to TRBJ2-7; 10 bases fit TRBD1. V trimming: 8 bases; J trimming: 2 bases; junction bases outside the gene matches: 6. This CDR3 contains 14 residues.

About this clonotype itself: One end of the junction does not line up with germline, which may come from a read error. V usage is TRBV20-1 and J usage is TRBJ2-3; the D call may be TRBD1 or TRBD2 (5 bases each). Germline values: CDR1 DFQATT, CDR2 SNEGSKA (reference sequence). This CDR3 comprises 14 residues. DNA of the CDR3: TGCAGTGCCAGAGTTCCAGGGACCCGAGATACGCAGTATTTT. This sequence encodes CSARVPGTRDTQYF.

The CDR3, as DNA: TGCGCCAGCAGCTTGGGGGTAGTTTCGAACACCGGGGAGCTGTTTTTT. It is translated as CASSLGVVSNTGELFF. The gene calls are TRBV5-1 and TRBJ2-2; no clear D. Germline V gene lookup returns CDR1 SGHRS and CDR2 YFSETQ. The CDR3 covers 16 residues. Between the trimmed V and J ends, which lost 0 bases and 0 bases, there was a span of 9 bases.

This clonotype was picked up one time. The rearrangement joins TRBV24-1 to TRBJ1-2; the match to TRBD1 covers 8 bases. V shed 4 bases and J 2 bases; nucleotides not matched to a gene: 5. CDR3 length: 15 residues. Germline loops: CDR1 KGHDR, CDR2 SFDVKD. The CDR3, as DNA: TGTGCCACCAGTGACCCGACAGGGGAGAACTATGGCTACACCTTC. This codes for CATSDPTGENYGYTF.

The rearrangement links TRBV27 to TRBJ1-2; a possible D gene is TRBD1 (6 bases). There are 16 residues in the CDR3. Trimming removed 2 bases at V and 8 bases at J, with 21 bases between. The germline V gene has CDR1 MNHEY and CDR2 SMNVEV (reference sequence). The CDR3 protein is CASSLRRGTALGGYTF. In nucleotides, the CDR3 is TGTGCCAGCAGTTTAAGGAGGGGGACGGCTCTCGGGGGCTACACCTTC.

The V and J genes are TRBV5-1 and TRBJ2-3; 16 nucleotides match TRBD2. Trimming at V came to 4 bases and at J to 4 bases, leaving 9 bases not matched to a gene. This CDR3 has 18 residues. Germline lookup yields CDR1 SGHRS and CDR2 YFSETQ. CDR3 region: CASSKAGTSGGAADTQYF. In DNA form, the CDR3 reads TGCGCCAGCAGCAAAGCCGGGACTAGCGGGGGGGCCGCAGATACGCAGTATTTT.

V and J are TRBV12-3 or TRBV12-4 and TRBJ2-3; possible D gene TRBD1, 6 bases. The CDR3 spans 14 residues. Trimming cost V 2 bases and J 5 bases, with 11 bases left between them. In DNA form, the CDR3 reads TGTGCCAGCAGTTTACTGGGGGCGTTAGATACGCAGTATTTT. As protein: CASSLLGALDTQYF.

This clonotype has just a few counts. This chain joins TRBV7-2 and TRBJ2-7, with D unclear. Deletions cut 5 bases from V and 2 bases from J, with 10 bases between. The germline CDR1 and CDR2 sequences are SGHTA and FQGNSA. This CDR3 is 13 amino acids long. The CDR3 nucleotides are TGTGCCAGCAGCCTAGTTATAGCCTACGAGCAGTACTTC. This sequence encodes CASSLVIAYEQYF.

This clonotype was observed a few times. The gene calls are TRBV5-1 and TRBJ2-1, with 7 bases that match TRBD1. J lost 10 bases, V lost 0 bases, and 7 bases had no gene match. The CDR3 contains 14 residues. The germline gives CDR1 SGHRS, CDR2 YFSETQ. CDR3 protein: CASSLGDSRGEQFF. DNA of the CDR3: TGCGCCAGCAGCTTGGGGGACAGCCGAGGGGAGCAGTTCTTC.

V and J are TRBV10-2 and TRBJ2-7; D not resolved. Germline-derived CDR1 and CDR2 are WSHSY and SAAADI. This CDR3 spans 14 amino acids. V lost 0 bases and J 2 bases, leaving 8 bases between the germline ends. The CDR3 bases are TGCGCCAGCAGTGAGTCAGTCTATACCTACGAGCAGTACTTC. It is translated as CASSESVYTYEQYF.

This clonotype came up a few times. The rearrangement joins TRBV12-5 to TRBJ1-1, with TRBD1 matching over 7 bases. Germline loops: CDR1 LGHNT, CDR2 FRNRAP. Unmatched junction bases numbered 14, after V lost 1 base and J lost 6 bases. CDR3 size: 17 residues. This CDR3 reads CASGLAPPGQSFAEAFF. The CDR3 bases are TGTGCTAGTGGTTTGGCCCCTCCGGGACAGTCGTTCGCTGAAGCTTTCTTT.

V and J are TRBV5-1 and TRBJ2-1, with D possibly matching TRBD1 (5 bases). Trimming stripped 3 bases from V and 7 bases from J, with 8 bases between. This CDR3 spans 12 amino acids. Germline V gene data show CDR1 as SGHRS and CDR2 as YFSETQ. CDR3 residues: CASSSTDNEQFF. The DNA for the CDR3 is TGCGCCAGCAGCTCGACAGATAATGAGCAGTTCTTC.